A single sample gave rise to the 16 T cell receptor beta chains below, sequenced in a study of shared clonotypes between healthy human individuals. Sequencing used immunoSEQ multiplex PCR; TCRdb keeps in-frame clones, though not all of them. The sample carries some 1 million clones, around 76% recorded once. The sample comprised memory CD4+ T cells sorted from blood. Subset in this sample: CD45RA-negative fraction. All receptors come from a man aged 18-30 years in good health.

The rearrangement links TRBV18 to TRBJ1-1; no clear D. The V end was cut by 2 bases, the J end by 2 bases, with 12 bases between. Germline loops: CDR1 KGHSH, CDR2 LQKENI. The CDR3 runs 15 residues. CDR3 nucleotide sequence: TGTGCCAGCTCACCATCGACGGGCAAAAACACTGAAGCTTTCTTT. It codes for CASSPSTGKNTEAFF.

The chain recombines TRBV4-1 with TRBJ2-7, with 9 bases identical to TRBD2. This CDR3 has 16 residues. Losses at the gene ends were 1 base for V and 6 bases for J; bases not matched to a gene: 10. Germline lookup yields CDR1 MGHRA and CDR2 YSYEKL. This CDR3 reads CASSQVGRTSVGEQYF. The CDR3 coding sequence is TGCGCCAGCAGCCAAGTCGGAAGGACTAGCGTTGGCGAGCAGTACTTC.

The rearrangement joins TRBV14 to TRBJ2-5; 7 nucleotides agree with TRBD2. This CDR3 comprises 14 residues. V was pared by 4 bases and J by 5 bases, with 7 bases of the junction left unmatched. The germline gives CDR1 SGHDN, CDR2 FVKESK. This CDR3 reads CASSLRTRLETQYF. The CDR3, as DNA: TGTGCCAGCAGCCTCAGGACTAGGTTGGAGACCCAGTACTTC.

This clone was observed a single time. CDR3 sequence (DNA): TGTGCCAGCAGTGCGGCGGAAGTATGGTCTGGAAACACCATATATTTT. Encoded protein: CASSAAEVWSGNTIYF. The rearrangement joins TRBV6-1 to TRBJ1-3; no definite D call. Germline loops: CDR1 MNHNS, CDR2 SASEGT. The CDR3 totals 16 residues. Trimming took 4 bases from V and 1 from J, leaving 14 bases between them.

This chain links TRBV7-2 with TRBJ2-2; the match to TRBD1 covers 11 bases. Germline CDR1 and CDR2: SGHTA and FQGNSA. The CDR3 has 14 amino acids. Trimming removed 3 bases from V and 10 bases from J; junction bases left unmatched: 4. This CDR3 reads CASSLDRGREELFF. CDR3 in DNA: TGTGCCAGCAGCTTGGACAGGGGGCGAGAGGAGCTGTTTTTT. Full variable domain (rest looked up from reference TRBV7-2 and TRBJ2-2): GAGVSQSPSNKVTEKGKDVELRCDPISGHTALYWYRQSLGQGLEFLIYFQGNSAPDKSGLPSDRFSAERTGGSVSTLTIQRTQQEDSAVYLCASSLDRGREELFFGEGSRLTVL.

The chain has TRBV28 and TRBJ1-2, with D maybe TRBD1 (5 bases). Germline V gives CDR1 MDHEN, CDR2 SYDVKM. V was shortened by 3 bases and J by 8 bases, with 13 bases between the two germline ends. This CDR3 is 13 amino acids long. CDR3 amino acids: CASSLGGPRGYTF. Written as DNA, the CDR3 is TGTGCCAGCAGTTTGGGGGGTCCCCGAGGCTACACCTTC.

This CDR3 reads CASSESPRGPEQYF. Here the CDR3 DNA reads TGTGCCAGCAGTGAATCCCCCCGAGGGCCCGAGCAGTACTTC. The chain combines TRBV6-1 with TRBJ2-7; TRBD2 is a possible D gene (5 bases). V was clipped by 2 bases and J by 6 bases, with 14 bases between them. The CDR3 covers 14 residues. Germline CDR1 MNHNS, CDR2 SASEGT.

V is TRBV7-9 and J is TRBJ2-7; 7 bases are shared with TRBD1. CDR1 is SEHNR, CDR2 FQNEAQ, per germline (reference sequence). V was pared by 5 bases and J by 3 bases, with 7 bases of the junction left unmatched. The CDR3 extends over 14 amino acids. CDR3 sequence reads: CASSPDRADYEQYF. The CDR3 DNA follows: TGTGCCAGCAGCCCTGACAGGGCCGACTACGAGCAGTACTTC.

This clone came up a few times. The CDR3 loop reads CSVESGVAYGYTF. The CDR3 DNA follows: TGCAGCGTTGAATCAGGGGTTGCTTATGGCTACACCTTC. V gene TRBV29-1 combines with J gene TRBJ1-2; D is perhaps TRBD1 (6 bases). CDR1 and CDR2 (germline): SQVTM, ANQGSEA. The CDR3 consists of 13 residues. The germline V and J ends were trimmed by 2 bases and 5 bases, with 12 bases remaining between them.

For the CDR3, the DNA is TGTGCCATCAGTGAAGGGGTCGGAAACACCATATATTTT. Its translation: CAISEGVGNTIYF. The chain couples TRBV10-3 to TRBJ1-3, with D tentatively TRBD1 (5 bases). The germline V and J ends were trimmed by 3 bases and 4 bases, with 7 bases remaining between them. Germline V gene data show CDR1 as ENHRY and CDR2 as SYGVKD. This CDR3 has 13 residues.

The CDR3 loop is CASSYEIYGGTGELFF. The CDR3 nucleotides are TGTGCCAGCAGTTACGAGATTTACGGTGGCACCGGGGAGCTGTTTTTT. The chain recombines TRBV6-5 with TRBJ2-2; no firm D call. The germline CDR1 and CDR2 sequences are MNHEY and SVGAGI. Trimming cost V 2 bases and J 4 bases, with 14 bases left between them. The CDR3 totals 16 residues.

CDR3 DNA: TGCGCCAGCAGCTTGGCGCAGGGTCTCACAGATACGCAGTATTTT. Amino acids: CASSLAQGLTDTQYF. The chain links TRBV5-1 to TRBJ2-3; TRBD1 might be the D (5 bases). The germline V and J ends were trimmed by 0 bases and 2 bases, with 10 bases remaining between them. Per the germline V gene, CDR1 is SGHRS and CDR2 is YFSETQ. This CDR3 spans 15 amino acids.

The chain recombines TRBV4-1 with TRBJ1-4; no clear D gene. CDR1 and CDR2 from the germline V gene are MGHRA and YSYEKL. Trimming stripped 1 base from V and 4 bases from J, with 10 bases between. The CDR3 covers 15 residues. CDR3 region: CASSQVIQYNEKLFF. CDR3 DNA: TGCGCCAGCAGCCAAGTTATTCAGTATAATGAAAAACTGTTTTTT.

The rearrangement uses TRBV4-1 and TRBJ1-2; possibly TRBD1 for D (5 bases). V was pared by 9 bases and J by 3 bases, with 20 bases between. Germline V gives CDR1 MGHRA, CDR2 YSYEKL. The CDR3 has 15 amino acids. CDR3: CASKLLGTAHYGYTF. The CDR3 nucleotides are TGCGCCAGTAAACTTCTAGGGACGGCCCACTATGGCTACACCTTC.

The chain joins TRBV9 to TRBJ2-3; 8 bases fit TRBD2. Per germline, CDR1 SGDLS and CDR2 YYNGEE. Trimming cost V 0 bases and J 0 bases; bases outside gene matches: 6. CDR3 size: 17 residues. The CDR3 here is CASSVGGRTRSTDTQYF. As DNA, the CDR3 is TGTGCCAGCAGCGTAGGCGGGAGGACTAGGAGCACAGATACGCAGTATTTT. Full variable domain (missing parts from reference TRBV9 and TRBJ2-3): DSGVTQTPKHLITATGQRVTLRCSPRSGDLSVYWYQQSLDQGLQFLIQYYNGEERAKGNILERFSAQQFPDLHSELNLSSLELGDSALYFCASSVGGRTRSTDTQYFGPGTRLTVL.

The rearrangement uses TRBV7-2 and TRBJ2-4; 7 bases map to TRBD1. Trimming took 3 bases from V and 6 from J; bases not matched to a gene: 2. The CDR3 sequence is 13 residues long. Germline V CDR1 and CDR2: SGHTA, FQGNSA. Here the CDR3 reads CASSFTGANIQYF. In DNA, the CDR3 is TGTGCCAGCAGCTTTACAGGGGCAAACATTCAGTACTTC.